A selection of T cell receptor beta chains follows, all from one sample in a study of blood T cell repertoires in COVID-19. Sequencing was performed with immunoSEQ multiplex PCR; in TCRdb, only in-frame clones are kept and a portion is missing. The sample lists about 160,000 clones; approximately 90% were seen once. Sample: peripheral blood. The receptors shown here come from a woman in her seventies with COVID-19, enrolled during active disease. The CDR3 runs from the conserved cysteine through the conserved F or W. The D gene is left open where the match is weak. For some rows the clone size is stated as once, few or many, or as a class when expanded; others skip it.

clone_size d_call cdr3_length j_call v_call cdr3_nt cdr3_aa
. TRBD2 15 TRBJ2-3 TRBV5-1 TGCGCCAGCAGCCTCCGGGGGGAGGGTGGAGATACGCAGTATTTT CASSLRGEGGDTQYF
. TRBD1 13 TRBJ2-2 TRBV6-5 TGTGCCAGCATCAAACAGGGGACCGGGGAGCTGTTTTTT CASIKQGTGELFF
. . 12 TRBJ1-2 TRBV28 TGTGCCAGCAGTGCAGGGGACTATGGCTACACCTTC CASSAGDYGYTF
. . 14 TRBJ1-2 TRBV7-9 TGTGCCAGCAGCTTAACGGCCGGGAACTATGGCTACACCTTC CASSLTAGNYGYTF
few . 15 TRBJ1-2 TRBV5-1 TGCGCCAGCAGCTATAACCTGGACAGTCGTCAGGGCTACACCTTC CASSYNLDSRQGYTF
. . 14 TRBJ2-1 TRBV2 TGTGCCAGCAGTGAACAGTCCACCTACAATGAGCAGTTCTTC CASSEQSTYNEQFF
. . 14 TRBJ1-5 TRBV2 TGTGCCAGCAGTGAAGTGACAGTTAATCAGCCCCAGCATTTT CASSEVTVNQPQHF
. . 14 TRBJ1-5 TRBV2 TGTGCCAGCCGTGGGAGGGCCAGCAATCAGCCCCAGCATTTT CASRGRASNQPQHF
. TRBD2 18 TRBJ2-5 TRBV11-2 TGTGCCAGCAGCTCGGGACTAGCGGGGAATATGGGAGGAGAGACCCAGTACTTC CASSSGLAGNMGGETQYF
. . 14 TRBJ2-7 TRBV21-1 TGTGCCAGCAGCAAAGACGGGACACCCTACGAGCAGTACTTC CASSKDGTPYEQYF
. . 11 TRBJ2-3 TRBV5-1 TGCGCCAGCAGCTCGCAGGATACGCAGTATTTT CASSSQDTQYF
. TRBD1 16 TRBJ2-1 TRBV27 TGTGCCAGCACCCTCCTCCGGGACAGGGGCCTCAATGAGCAGTTCTTC CASTLLRDRGLNEQFF
. TRBD1 15 TRBJ2-2 TRBV7-9 TGTGCCAGCAGCTTAACAGGGGCAAACACCGGGGAGCTGTTTTTT CASSLTGANTGELFF
. . 14 TRBJ2-1 TRBV7-3 TGTGCCAGCAGCTTAAGGCCCACCTACAATGAGCAGTTCTTC CASSLRPTYNEQFF
. TRBD1 13 TRBJ1-2 TRBV2 TGTGCCAGCAGTAAGGAAAGGGGGCATGGCTACACCTTC CASSKERGHGYTF
few TRBD1 15 TRBJ2-7 TRBV5-5 TGTGCCAGCAGCCGAGGGACAGGGCGGTCCTACGAGCAGTACTTC CASSRGTGRSYEQYF
. . 19 TRBJ2-3 TRBV21-1 TGTGCCAGCAGCCAACCCATTAGCGGGGGGGACCTTAGCACAGATACGCAGTATTTT CASSQPISGGDLSTDTQYF
. . 15 TRBJ2-2 TRBV5-4 TGTGCCAGCAGCTCCGGGACACTAAACACCGGGGAGCTGTTTTTT CASSSGTLNTGELFF
. . 16 TRBJ1-2 TRBV10-3 TGTGCCATCAGTGAGTCTATCAGGGGATCGGACTATGGCTACACCTTC CAISESIRGSDYGYTF
. TRBD1 16 TRBJ2-3 TRBV5-1 TGCGCCAGCAGCTTGCCCGCCGGGACAGGGACAGATACGCAGTATTTT CASSLPAGTGTDTQYF
. TRBD1 14 TRBJ1-4 TRBV9 TGTGCCAGCAGCTTCAGGGGGCTCGGTGAAAAACTGTTTTTT CASSFRGLGEKLFF
many TRBD1 15 TRBJ1-3 TRBV7-9 TGTGCCAGCAGCTACGGACAGGGGAACGGAAACACCATATATTTT CASSYGQGNGNTIYF
. . 13 TRBJ2-5 TRBV9 TGTGCCAGCAGCGTAGTCCCCCGGGAGACCCAGTACTTC CASSVVPRETQYF
. . 13 TRBJ2-7 TRBV2 TGTGCCAGCGCGTCACAGTTTGACTACGAGCAGTACTTC CASASQFDYEQYF
. TRBD1 16 TRBJ1-1 TRBV7-8 TGTGCCAGCACCCATGGGACAGGGGTTGGGGATGCTGAAGCTTTCTTT CASTHGTGVGDAEAFF
. . 16 TRBJ2-5 TRBV3-1/TRBV3-2 TGTGCCAGCAGCCCCCTCCCCGAAACCCCTCGGGAGACCCAGTACTTC CASSPLPETPRETQYF
. . 14 TRBJ2-7 TRBV4-1 TGCGCCAGCAGCCAAGATCTTGGTAGCGTCGAGCAGTACTTC CASSQDLGSVEQYF
few TRBD1 15 TRBJ2-5 TRBV7-9 TGTGCCAGCAGGCGGGATACAGGGGGTCAAGAGACCCAGTACTTC CASRRDTGGQETQYF
. . 15 TRBJ1-5 TRBV6-5 TGTGCCAGCAGACCGAGGGGCAGGGAGGGCCAGCCCCAGCATTTT CASRPRGREGQPQHF
. . 15 TRBJ1-1 TRBV6-5 TGTGCCAGCAGGCCCAGACTAGAGACGAACACTGAAGCTTTCTTT CASRPRLETNTEAFF
. . 13 TRBJ1-2 TRBV9 TGTGCCAGCAGCGATGCAGGGGCATATGGCTACACCTTC CASSDAGAYGYTF
. TRBD1 14 TRBJ2-7 TRBV19 TGTGCCAGTAGCTCCGGGACAGGGGGCGTCGGGCAGTACTTC CASSSGTGGVGQYF
. TRBD1 16 TRBJ1-5 TRBV6-1 TGTGCCAGCAGTGAAGCTCCCCAGGGGGCCGGGCAGCCCCAGCATTTT CASSEAPQGAGQPQHF
. . 13 TRBJ2-1 TRBV4-2 TGTGCCAGCAGCCAAAAGGGGCTCAATGAGCAGTTCTTC CASSQKGLNEQFF
. . 16 TRBJ1-5 TRBV6-1 TGTGCCAGCAGTGAAGCCGGCGGGGGCACTGGTCAGCCCCAGCATTTT CASSEAGGGTGQPQHF
. TRBD1 15 TRBJ1-6 TRBV7-6 TGTGCCAGCAGCGTCTTACAGGGGGATGACTCACCCCTCCACTTT CASSVLQGDDSPLHF
. TRBD1 15 TRBJ1-2 TRBV6-4 TGTGCCAGCAGTGTCCGACAGGGATTGAACTATGGCTACACCTTC CASSVRQGLNYGYTF
. TRBD1 16 TRBJ1-6 TRBV7-8 TGTGCCAGCAGCTTATTTTCCGGGACAGATAATTCACCCCTCCACTTT CASSLFSGTDNSPLHF
. . 13 TRBJ2-7 TRBV27 TGTGCCAGCAGTCTATCAACAGCCTACGAGCAGTACTTC CASSLSTAYEQYF
. TRBD1 15 TRBJ2-2 TRBV2 TGTGCCAGCATCCGGGACAGGTCGAACACCGGGGAGCTGTTTTTT CASIRDRSNTGELFF
. . 15 TRBJ2-1 TRBV7-3 TGTGCCAGCAGCTTAGCGGGAAGCTCCTACAATGAGCAGTTCTTC CASSLAGSSYNEQFF
. . 16 TRBJ1-4 TRBV14 TGTGCCAGCAGCCAAGTGGGGCCCACAGGCGGTGAAAAACTGTTTTTT CASSQVGPTGGEKLFF
. . 14 TRBJ2-2 TRBV11-2 TGTGCCAGCAGCTTATCCCCGGGAACGGGGGAGCTGTTTTTT CASSLSPGTGELFF
. . 15 TRBJ1-2 TRBV5-1 TGCGCCAGCAGCCAGGATGGGGGGGCGAACTATGGCTACACCTTC CASSQDGGANYGYTF
. TRBD1 16 TRBJ2-1 TRBV18 TGTGCCAGCTCACCACCGGTGGGACAGACCTACAATGAGCAGTTCTTC CASSPPVGQTYNEQFF
. . 15 TRBJ1-2 TRBV3-1/TRBV3-2 TGTGCCAGCAGCCGGACCCGAGACAGCCCGTCCTCCTACACCTTC CASSRTRDSPSSYTF
. . 14 TRBJ1-2 TRBV2 TGTGCCAGCAGTGAAGGAAAGGGGAACTATGGCTACACCTTC CASSEGKGNYGYTF
. TRBD2 15 TRBJ2-1 TRBV27 TGTGCCAGCAGGAAACTAGCGGGGGTATTTAATGAGCAGTTCTTC CASRKLAGVFNEQFF